Listed below are T cell receptor beta chains from one sample, sequenced in a study of radiation and T cells in renal cell carcinoma. The protocol was immunoSEQ multiplex PCR, while the TCRdb copy is restricted to in-frame clones and leaves out a portion. Seen here are about 130,000 clones, approximately 91% observed once, and the top ten hold about 12%. The sequencing used blood, collected from a patient whose treatment included radiotherapy and nephrectomy. The receptors stem from a woman aged 45-65 years with renal cell carcinoma. Each CDR3 is given with its conserved first and last residue. D genes are given only for firm matches. For some rows the clone size is stated as once, few or many, or as a class when expanded; others skip it.

TRBD1	NA	TRBV5-1	TRBJ1-2	TGCGCCAGCAGCGCCGGACGGGACAGGGGGCTGGCCTGGGGCACCTTC	CASSAGRDRGLAWGTF
NA	NA	TRBV7-2	TRBJ2-1	TGTGCCAGCAGCTCTACCTATTTGGGGGATGAGCAGTTCTTC	CASSSTYLGDEQFF
NA	few	TRBV19	TRBJ1-3	TGTGCCAGTAGTATTGATAGTTCGTCCGGAAACACCATATATTTT	CASSIDSSSGNTIYF
TRBD1	NA	TRBV11-1	TRBJ2-7	TGTGCCAGCAGCGCCCTACAGGGGTACGAGCAGTACTTC	CASSALQGYEQYF
NA	NA	TRBV5-1	TRBJ1-6	TGCGCCAGCAGCCCCCGGACCGAGAATTCACCCCTCCACTTT	CASSPRTENSPLHF
NA	few	TRBV5-8	TRBJ2-5	TGTGCCAGCAGCTTTGTGGGAGTCCAAGAGACCCAGTACTTC	CASSFVGVQETQYF
NA	NA	TRBV6-4	TRBJ2-3	TGTGCCAGCAGTGCCGGCGGGGGCGTAGATACGCAGTATTTT	CASSAGGGVDTQYF
NA	NA	TRBV18	TRBJ1-1	TGTGCCAGCTCACCTCAGCCGAACACTGAAGCTTTCTTT	CASSPQPNTEAFF
NA	NA	TRBV18	TRBJ1-2	TGTGCCAGCTCACCAGGGGAGCAAGGCTACACCTTC	CASSPGEQGYTF
NA	NA	TRBV5-1	TRBJ1-2	TGCGCCAGCAGTCCTCGAGTTAGGGGCCAGCACTATGGCTACACCTTC	CASSPRVRGQHYGYTF
NA	medium-sized	TRBV7-9	TRBJ1-5	TGTGCCAGCAGCTTATCAGATGGGCCTCAGCCCCAGCATTTT	CASSLSDGPQPQHF
TRBD2	NA	TRBV5-3	TRBJ2-7	TGTGCCAGAAGCTTGAAGTCTAGCGGCATCTACGAGCAGTACTTC	CARSLKSSGIYEQYF
TRBD2	NA	TRBV9	TRBJ2-3	TGTGCCAGCAGCTTCCCCAGCGGGGGGACAGATACGCAGTATTTT	CASSFPSGGTDTQYF
NA	NA	TRBV11-2	TRBJ2-5	TGTGCCAGCAGCTTAGCTCTCATTGGAGAGACCCAGTACTTC	CASSLALIGETQYF
NA	NA	TRBV30	TRBJ2-7	TGTGCCTGGAGCGGAGCGGAAGGGCAGCCCGAGCAGTACTTC	CAWSGAEGQPEQYF
TRBD2	NA	TRBV7-9	TRBJ2-1	TGTGCCAGCAGCTCCCCGGCGAGTAGCGGGATCTCCTACAATGAGCAGTTCTTC	CASSSPASSGISYNEQFF
TRBD1	NA	TRBV30	TRBJ1-6	TGTGCCTGGAAATTCTCGGGGACAGGATATTCACCCCTCCACTTT	CAWKFSGTGYSPLHF
NA	once	TRBV12-5	TRBJ2-6	TGTGCTAGTGGTTTCTGGCAGGGGGGCTCTGGGGCCAACGTCCTGACTTTC	CASGFWQGGSGANVLTF
NA	NA	TRBV15	TRBJ1-3	TGTGCCACCAGCAGAGGTGGGGGTCAGGGGAACTCTGGAAACACCATATATTTT	CATSRGGGQGNSGNTIYF
NA	NA	TRBV5-1	TRBJ1-5	TGCGCCAGCAGCTTATCGGCGGATAGCAATCAGCCCCAGCATTTT	CASSLSADSNQPQHF
NA	NA	TRBV18	TRBJ1-2	TGTGCCAGCTCACCTCGCGACGAGCCGTATGGCTACACCTTC	CASSPRDEPYGYTF
NA	NA	TRBV6-5	TRBJ2-2	TGTGCCAGTCATCCAGGGCACACCGGGGAGCTGTTTTTT	CASHPGHTGELFF
NA	NA	TRBV19	TRBJ1-5	TGTGCCAGTAGTATTGTAGGCAGGACTAGCAATCAGCCCCAGCATTTT	CASSIVGRTSNQPQHF
NA	NA	TRBV14	TRBJ2-5	TGTGCCAGCAGCCCTTACAGGGGACTAAGGTCGGAGACCCAGTACTTC	CASSPYRGLRSETQYF
TRBD2	NA	TRBV7-9	TRBJ2-7	TGTGCCAGCAGCTCCTCCGGATTAAGCGGGGGGATATCCTACGAGCAGTACTTC	CASSSSGLSGGISYEQYF
NA	NA	TRBV14	TRBJ1-3	TGTGCCAGCAGCCATGAGACAGCCTACTCTGGAAACACCATATATTTT	CASSHETAYSGNTIYF
NA	NA	TRBV6-1	TRBJ1-1	TGTGCCAGCAGAGAGGGGTTGAACACTGAAGCTTTCTTT	CASREGLNTEAFF
NA	few	TRBV7-9	TRBJ2-7	TGTGCCAGCAGCGCGCGGGACTCCTACGAGCAGTACTTC	CASSARDSYEQYF